The 27 T cell receptor beta chains in this list originate from one sample, sequenced in a study of tumor-infiltrating lymphocytes in oesophageal squamous cell carcinoma. Each CDR3 protein is one row after TCRdb ran MiXCR on the PCR reads. The data show some 10,000 distinct CDR3 sequences, with approximately 64% seen just once and 27% held by the top ten. The sequenced sample consisted of esophageal tumor tissue. These receptor sequences come from a female donor with esophageal squamous cell carcinoma.

The chain combines TRBV9 with TRBJ2-5; D is perhaps TRBD1 (6 bases). V lost 2 bases and J 4 bases, leaving 15 bases between the germline ends. The CDR3 spans 15 residues. Germline values: CDR1 SGDLS, CDR2 YYNGEE. The CDR3 loop is CASSVDGQGRETQYF. Here the CDR3 DNA reads TGTGCCAGCAGCGTGGATGGTCAGGGGAGAGAGACCCAGTACTTC.

To note about this clonotype: Likely a read error: the CDR3 ends without its conserved phenylalanine or tryptophan. It is unclear where the CDR3 begins or ends on the DNA, so no DNA is shown, and the CDR3 is as TCRdb lists it. This chain uses TRBV11-2 with TRBJ2-6; TRBD1, the table's D call, lacks a check against the DNA. The germline CDR1 and CDR2 sequences are SGHAT and FQNNGV. The CDR3 adds up to 16 amino acids, both ends counted. CDR3 loop: CASSLEHSYNEQFFGA.

The table lists this clonotype with a count of one. V and J are TRBV6-1 and TRBJ2-2, with TRBD2 matching over 12 bases. The CDR3 contains 16 residues. With V trimmed by 5 bases and J by 3 bases, 4 bases remained unmatched. Germline values: CDR1 MNHNS, CDR2 SASEGT. The CDR3 sequence: CASSFGLAGHTGELFF. In DNA, the CDR3 is TGTGCCAGCAGTTTCGGACTAGCGGGACACACCGGGGAGCTGTTTTTT.

The genes are TRBV6-8 and TRBJ2-5, with 10 bases aligning to TRBD1. The end of the DNA aligns better with TRBJ2-1, so the J call may be wrong. CDR1 is MNHGY, CDR2 SAAAGT, per germline. The CDR3 has 15 residues. The CDR3 nucleotides read TGTGCCAGCACCCTGACAGGGGGCGCCTACAATGAGCAGTTCTTC. It yields the protein CASTLTGGAYNEQFF.

This clonotype has only a few counts. The chain joins TRBV7-2 to TRBJ2-7; D gene ambiguous. V was shortened by 2 bases and J by 3 bases, with 2 bases between the two germline ends. The CDR3 totals 11 residues. In germline, CDR1 is SGHTA, CDR2 FQGNSA. The CDR3 DNA reads TGTGCCAGCAGCTTAAGCTACGAGCAGTACTTC. This gives the protein CASSLSYEQYF.

This clonotype turned up a few times. The chain couples TRBV7-2 to TRBJ2-7; D is undetermined. Deletions cut 8 bases from V and 3 bases from J, with 14 bases between. CDR3 length: 13 residues. Germline lookup yields CDR1 SGHTA and CDR2 FQGNSA. The CDR3 here is CASRRLPLYEQYF. The CDR3 bases are TGTGCCAGCCGCCGACTCCCTCTCTACGAGCAGTACTTC.

This clonotype showed up just once. The rearrangement joins TRBV12-3 or TRBV12-4 to TRBJ2-7; D remains ambiguous. The V and J ends lost 2 bases and 2 bases respectively, with 7 bases between them. This CDR3 contains 13 residues. The DNA for the CDR3 is TGTGCCAGCAGTTTAATTAACACCTACGAGCAGTACTTC. It is translated as CASSLINTYEQYF.

This rearrangement joins TRBV6-2 or TRBV6-3 to TRBJ2-6; 7 bases are shared with TRBD2. The germline CDR1 and CDR2 sequences are MNHEY and SVGEGT. After removal of 2 bases from V and 4 bases from J, the junction contained 14 bases not matched to a gene. The CDR3 is made up of 19 amino acids. The CDR3 coding sequence is TGTGCCAGCAGTTACCCGTCTAGCGGTCTCTCCTCCGGGGCCAACGTCCTGACTTTC. Its translation: CASSYPSSGLSSGANVLTF.

The chain is built from TRBV11-2 and TRBJ2-5, with 10 bases lining up with TRBD2. The J call may be mistaken, given a closer DNA end match to TRBJ2-7. From germline, CDR1 is SGHAT and CDR2 FQNNGV. The CDR3 sequence is 14 residues long. The CDR3 loop is CASSLLAGVYEQYF. The CDR3 nucleotides are TGTGCCAGCAGCTTACTAGCGGGGGTCTACGAGCAGTACTTC.

The V gene is TRBV5-6, the J gene TRBJ2-1; the D gene is possibly TRBD1 (5 bases). The V end was cut by 4 bases, the J end by 5 bases, with 16 bases between. CDR3 length: 15 residues. Looked up from germline, CDR1 is SGHDT and CDR2 is YYEEEE. DNA for the CDR3: TGTGCCAGCAGCCGTATCCGAGACAGCCACAATGAGCAGTTCTTC. This sequence encodes CASSRIRDSHNEQFF.

There are a few counts of this clonotype. CDR3 DNA: TGTGCCAGCAGCCCCACCCTTTTCCGGGGACGAGAGACCCAGTACTTC. The encoded protein is CASSPTLFRGRETQYF. This chain links TRBV7-2 with TRBJ2-3; the D gene could be TRBD1 or TRBD2 (5 bases each). Gene TRBJ2-5 matches the end of the DNA better, so the J call may be wrong. This CDR3 contains 16 residues. Germline lookup yields CDR1 SGHTA and CDR2 FQGNSA.

This chain uses TRBV28 with TRBJ1-5; D gene unclear. Trimming took 5 bases from V and 9 from J, leaving 14 bases between them. CDR3 length: 13 amino acids. Germline-derived CDR1 and CDR2 are MDHEN and SYDVKM. The CDR3 DNA follows: TGTGCCAGCAGTCCCCTCCGGGAGCCGCCCCAGCATTTT. Its protein is CASSPLREPPQHF.

This clonotype showed up just once. The germline gene is not matched at one end of the junction; a read error may be the cause. The V call is TRBV10-3, the J call TRBJ2-4, with D perhaps assigned TRBD1 or TRBD2 (6 bases each). From germline, CDR1 is ENHRY and CDR2 SYGVKD. The CDR3 consists of 12 residues. CDR3 nucleotide sequence: TGTGCCATCAGTGAGGGAATCGGGGGCGGGGACTTC. It is translated as CAISEGIGGGDF.

This clonotype appeared many times. The V gene is TRBV12-2, the J gene TRBJ2-6; the table names TRBD1, a call not compared with the DNA. TRBV12-2 is a documented pseudogene. This CDR3 has 19 residues. The CDR3 nucleotides are TGTGCAAGTCGCTTAGCGCAGGGACAGGGGGCCGTTGGGGCCAACGTCCTGACTTTC. Encoded protein: CASRLAQGQGAVGANVLTF.

The rearrangement joins TRBV7-2 to TRBJ2-5, with D hard to call. The J call may not be correct, given that the DNA end is closer to TRBJ2-7. The germline V gene encodes CDR1 SGHTA and CDR2 FQGNSA. The CDR3 is made up of 15 amino acids. The CDR3 spells CASSLALGPPYEQYF. The CDR3 nucleotides are TGTGCCAGCAGCTTGGCATTGGGCCCTCCCTACGAGCAGTACTTC.

The rearrangement joins TRBV28 to TRBJ2-6; perhaps TRBD2 as D (5 bases). Germline lookup yields CDR1 MDHEN and CDR2 SYDVKM. V lost 2 bases and J lost 1, with 6 bases in between. The CDR3 loop spans 15 amino acids. The chain's CDR3 is CASSLRGSGANVLTF. CDR3 DNA sequence: TGTGCCAGCAGTTTACGGGGTTCTGGGGCCAACGTCCTGACTTTC.

Of note for this clonotype: Because the CDR3's place on the DNA is in doubt, the DNA is left out and the CDR3 is given as listed by TCRdb. The gene calls are TRBV7-3 and TRBJ2-6; the D segment call TRBD1 is taken from the table without a DNA check. Germline-derived CDR1 and CDR2 are SGHTA and FQGTGA. The CDR3 region is 14 residues in length, termini included. The CDR3 region is CASSSALTGLHLRF.

In its sample, this clonotype was seen many times. This may come from a read error, since a much larger clone is one base off. The genes are TRBV24-1 and TRBJ2-5; maybe TRBD2 (5 bases). V gave up 4 bases and J gave up 11 bases, with 16 bases separating them. This CDR3 has 13 amino acids. Germline V gene data show CDR1 as KGHDR and CDR2 as SFDVKD. The CDR3 region has the DNA TGTGCCACCAGTGACCCCGGACTGAATGAGCAGTACTTC. As protein: CATSDPGLNEQYF.

This clonotype was observed a handful of times. The rearrangement uses TRBV7-2 and TRBJ2-7; D gene ambiguous. The germline CDR1 and CDR2 sequences are SGHTA and FQGNSA. Trimming removed 5 bases at V and 2 bases at J, with 7 bases between. The CDR3 is made up of 12 amino acids. The CDR3 DNA follows: TGTGCCAGCAGCCCCCTTCCCTACGAGCAGTACTTC. Encoded protein: CASSPLPYEQYF.

This clonotype occurred a few times. This sequence joins TRBV24-1 and TRBJ2-1, with TRBD2 as a possible D gene (6 bases). Germline CDR1 KGHDR, CDR2 SFDVKD. The CDR3 is 15 residues long. The V gene lost 4 bases and the J gene lost 3 bases, with 12 bases spanning the gap. The CDR3 loop reads CATSERRDHYNEQFF. The CDR3 nucleotides read TGTGCCACCAGTGAAAGGCGGGATCACTACAATGAGCAGTTCTTC.

The chain recombines TRBV11-2 with TRBJ2-7; 8 bases are a match to TRBD1. Per the germline V gene, CDR1 is SGHAT and CDR2 is FQNNGV. The CDR3 runs to 15 residues. The junction had 16 bases not matched to a gene; V was cut back by 5 bases and J by 10 bases. CDR3 coding DNA: TGTGCCAGCAGCCCTCGGACAGGGACCTTCCAAACCCAGTACTTC. Protein sequence: CASSPRTGTFQTQYF.

The V call is TRBV12-3 or TRBV12-4, the J call TRBJ1-5; D perhaps matches TRBD1 (6 bases). V was shortened by 5 bases and J by 3 bases, with 11 bases between the two germline ends. This CDR3 is 14 amino acids long. In DNA, the CDR3 is TGTGCCAGCAGTACCAGGGGTTACAATCAGCCCCAGCATTTT. The encoded protein is CASSTRGYNQPQHF.

This clonotype came up many times. V and J are TRBV7-6 and TRBJ2-7; D remains unclear. Trimming stripped 3 bases from V and 0 bases from J, with 6 bases between. This CDR3 contains 13 residues. Germline V gene lookup returns CDR1 SGHVS and CDR2 FNYEAQ. In DNA form, the CDR3 reads TGTGCCAGCAGCTTTCAGTACTCCTACGAGCAGTACTTC. Its translation: CASSFQYSYEQYF.

Notes on this clonotype: Germline and junction disagree at one end, which may indicate a read error. The chain has TRBV11-2 and TRBJ1-1; D call uncertain. The J call may be mistaken, given a closer DNA end match to TRBJ1-6. This CDR3 contains 16 residues. Germline CDR1 SGHAT, CDR2 FQNNGV. This CDR3 reads CASSLDGVADNSPLHF. The CDR3 DNA is TGTGCTAGCAGCTTAGACGGGGTGGCCGATAATTCACCCCTCCACTTT.

This clonotype appeared a few times. This rearrangement joins TRBV20-1 to TRBJ2-3, with a tentative D call TRBD2 (6 bases). This CDR3 is 13 amino acids long. The germline V and J ends were trimmed by 3 bases and 5 bases, with 12 bases remaining between them. From germline, CDR1 is DFQATT and CDR2 SNEGSKA (reference sequence). CDR3 loop: CSARDTGGDTQYF. Here the CDR3 DNA reads TGCAGTGCTAGGGATACCGGGGGAGATACGCAGTATTTT.

A few counts support this clonotype. The V gene is TRBV5-6, the J gene TRBJ2-5; D call uncertain. The J call is in doubt because the DNA end fits TRBJ2-7 better. The germline V gene encodes CDR1 SGHDT and CDR2 YYEEEE. CDR3 length: 14 amino acids. The CDR3 loop is CASSLILSTYEQYF. CDR3 bases: TGTGCCAGCAGCTTGATCCTGTCGACCTACGAGCAGTACTTC.

With regard to this clonotype: One end of the junction is discordant with germline, which a read error may explain. The rearrangement joins TRBV7-2 to TRBJ2-4, with 8 bases identical to TRBD2. The J call may be mistaken, given a closer DNA end match to TRBJ2-1. This CDR3 is 15 amino acids long. The germline gives CDR1 SGHTA, CDR2 FQGNSA. The CDR3 DNA sequence: TGTGCCAGCAGATTAGGGTCGGGAGGGGGAAATGAGCAGTTCTTC. It yields the protein CASRLGSGGGNEQFF.